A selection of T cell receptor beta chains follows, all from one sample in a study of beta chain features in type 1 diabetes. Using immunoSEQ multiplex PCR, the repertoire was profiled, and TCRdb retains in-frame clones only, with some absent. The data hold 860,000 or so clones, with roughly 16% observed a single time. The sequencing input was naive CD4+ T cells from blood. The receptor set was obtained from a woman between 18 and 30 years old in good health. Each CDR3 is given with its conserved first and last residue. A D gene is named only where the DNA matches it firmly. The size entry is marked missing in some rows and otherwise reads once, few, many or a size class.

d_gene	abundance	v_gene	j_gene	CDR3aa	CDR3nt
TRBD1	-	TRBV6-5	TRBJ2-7	CASRYRGMSFEDEQYF	TGTGCCAGCAGATACAGGGGAATGTCGTTTGAGGACGAGCAGTACTTC
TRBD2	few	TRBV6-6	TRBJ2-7	CASLKAGTSNEQYF	TGTGCCAGCTTAAAAGCGGGAACCAGCAACGAGCAGTACTTC
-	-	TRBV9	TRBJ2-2	CASSAQPRGTGELFF	TGTGCCAGCAGCGCTCAGCCCCGGGGGACCGGGGAGCTGTTTTTT
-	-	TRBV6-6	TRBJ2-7	CASSAEGSYSYEQYF	TGTGCCAGCAGTGCTGAGGGGTCCTATTCCTACGAGCAGTACTTC
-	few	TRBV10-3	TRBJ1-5	CAISVQVGQPQHF	TGTGCCATCAGTGTGCAGGTGGGTCAGCCCCAGCATTTT
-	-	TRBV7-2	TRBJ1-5	CASSLDRNQPQHF	TGTGCCAGCAGCTTAGACAGAAATCAGCCCCAGCATTTT
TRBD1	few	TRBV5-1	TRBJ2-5	CASSRRTGGLQETQYF	TGCGCCAGCAGCCGAAGGACAGGGGGTCTCCAAGAGACCCAGTACTTC
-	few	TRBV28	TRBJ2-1	CASSSVGKGSYNEQFF	TGTGCCAGCAGTTCCGTCGGCAAGGGCTCCTACAATGAGCAGTTCTTC
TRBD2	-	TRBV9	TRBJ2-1	CASSASGSGANEQFF	TGTGCCAGCAGCGCGAGCGGGAGTGGAGCCAATGAGCAGTTCTTC
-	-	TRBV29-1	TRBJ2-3	CSGLTDTQYF	TGCAGCGGCCTCACAGATACGCAGTATTTT
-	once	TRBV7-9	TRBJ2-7	CASSPPRVPYEQYF	TGTGCCAGCAGCCCCCCGAGAGTGCCCTACGAGCAGTACTTC
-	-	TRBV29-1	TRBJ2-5	CSGGQRQETQYF	TGCAGCGGCGGGCAGCGGCAAGAGACCCAGTACTTC
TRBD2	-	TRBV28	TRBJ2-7	CASSLPGLAGRYEQYF	TGTGCCAGCAGTTTACCCGGACTAGCGGGAAGGTACGAGCAGTACTTC
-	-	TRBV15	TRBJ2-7	CATSREPELYEQYF	TGTGCCACCAGCAGGGAACCGGAACTTTACGAGCAGTACTTC
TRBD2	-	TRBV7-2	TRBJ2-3	CASSSLGLADTDTQYF	TGTGCCAGCAGCTCCCTAGGACTAGCGGACACAGATACGCAGTATTTT
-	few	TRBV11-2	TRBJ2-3	CASSLGQRTQYF	TGTGCCAGCAGCTTAGGGCAGAGAACGCAGTATTTT
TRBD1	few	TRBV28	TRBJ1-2	CASRTGGNYGYTF	TGTGCCAGCCGGACAGGGGGTAACTATGGCTACACCTTC
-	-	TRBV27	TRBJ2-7	CASSLTVSYEQYF	TGTGCCAGCAGTTTGACTGTCTCCTACGAGCAGTACTTC
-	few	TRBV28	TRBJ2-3	CASSGTAGGSTDTQYF	TGTGCCAGCAGTGGGACGGCCGGCGGTAGCACAGATACGCAGTATTTT
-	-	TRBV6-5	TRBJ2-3	CASSYSARAADTQYF	TGTGCCAGCAGTTACTCGGCTAGGGCGGCAGATACGCAGTATTTT
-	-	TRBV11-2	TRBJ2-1	CASNKGGSGHEQFF	TGTGCCAGCAACAAAGGAGGGTCGGGCCATGAGCAGTTCTTC
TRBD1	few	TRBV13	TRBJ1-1	CASSWDRVRNTEAFF	TGTGCCAGCAGCTGGGACAGGGTAAGGAACACTGAAGCTTTCTTT
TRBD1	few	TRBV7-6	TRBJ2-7	CASSSGQVQEQYF	TGTGCCAGCAGCTCCGGACAGGTCCAGGAGCAGTACTTC
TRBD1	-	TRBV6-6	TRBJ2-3	CASSGRQGQNTDTQYF	TGTGCCAGCAGTGGAAGACAGGGTCAAAACACAGATACGCAGTATTTT
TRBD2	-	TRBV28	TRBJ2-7	CASSPNLQGLARSRSSYEQYF	TGTGCCAGCAGTCCTAACCTACAGGGACTAGCGAGGTCGAGGAGCTCCTACGAGCAGTACTTC
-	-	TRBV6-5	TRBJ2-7	CASGAYYEQYF	TGTGCCAGCGGAGCCTACTACGAGCAGTACTTC
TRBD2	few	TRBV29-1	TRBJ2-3	CSVERLATDTQYF	TGCAGCGTTGAACGACTAGCAACAGATACGCAGTATTTT
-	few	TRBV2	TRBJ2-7	CASATAYTAYEQYF	TGTGCCAGCGCCACGGCGTACACGGCCTACGAGCAGTACTTC
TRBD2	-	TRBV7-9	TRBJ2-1	CATIAGSYNEQFF	TGTGCCACCATAGCGGGGTCCTACAATGAGCAGTTCTTC
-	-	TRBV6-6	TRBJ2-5	CASSNRDGGEYF	TGTGCCAGCAGTAACCGGGACGGGGGAGAGTACTTC
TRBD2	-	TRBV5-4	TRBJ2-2	CASSVDGTSGRRELFF	TGTGCCAGCAGCGTAGACGGGACTAGCGGGAGAAGGGAGCTGTTTTTT
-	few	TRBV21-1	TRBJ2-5	CASSIIKVNHQITEETQYF	TGTGCCAGCAGCATCATAAAAGTTAACCACCAGATTACCGAAGAGACCCAGTACTTC
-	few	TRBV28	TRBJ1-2	CASSFDQIYGYTF	TGTGCCAGCAGTTTCGACCAGATCTATGGCTACACCTTC
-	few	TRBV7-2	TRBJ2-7	CASSWGPNGEQYF	TGTGCCAGCAGCTGGGGCCCCAACGGGGAGCAGTACTTC
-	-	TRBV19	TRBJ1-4	CASSTQQGGREKLFF	TGTGCCAGTAGCACACAACAGGGCGGTCGCGAAAAACTGTTTTTT
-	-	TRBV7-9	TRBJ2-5	CASSRRQDGTQYF	TGTGCCAGCAGCCGCCGACAGGACGGGACCCAGTACTTC
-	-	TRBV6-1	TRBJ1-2	CASSPGSNYGYTF	TGTGCCAGCAGTCCGGGTTCTAACTATGGCTACACCTTC
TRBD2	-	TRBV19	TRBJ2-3	CASRDSTSGRDAQYF	TGTGCCAGTAGGGACTCGACTAGCGGGAGAGACGCGCAGTATTTT
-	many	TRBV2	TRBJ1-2	CASSEQGNYGYTF	TGTGCCAGCAGTGAACAGGGGAACTATGGCTACACCTTC
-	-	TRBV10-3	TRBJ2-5	CAISDPQGQETQYF	TGTGCCATCAGTGACCCACAGGGACAAGAGACCCAGTACTTC
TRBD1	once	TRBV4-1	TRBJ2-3	CASSRSPGQVTDTQYF	TGCGCCAGCAGCCGCTCGCCGGGACAGGTAACAGATACGCAGTATTTT
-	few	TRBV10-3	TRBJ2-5	CAIRLELQETQYF	TGTGCCATCAGACTGGAACTCCAAGAGACCCAGTACTTC
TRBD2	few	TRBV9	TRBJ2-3	CASSVVPAGVGADTQYF	TGTGCCAGCAGCGTCGTCCCAGCGGGGGTCGGGGCAGATACGCAGTATTTT
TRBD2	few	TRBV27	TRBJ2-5	CASSSLRLAKETQYF	TGTGCCAGCAGTTCCCTCAGACTAGCGAAGGAGACCCAGTACTTC
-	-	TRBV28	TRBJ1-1	CASRRGGENTEAFF	TGTGCCAGCCGTCGAGGGGGAGAGAACACTGAAGCTTTCTTT
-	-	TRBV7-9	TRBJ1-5	CASSLAPFGGRSNQPQHF	TGTGCCAGCAGCTTAGCCCCCTTTGGGGGTCGGAGCAATCAGCCCCAGCATTTT
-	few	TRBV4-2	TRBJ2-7	CASSQEVGGTVSYEQYF	TGTGCCAGCAGCCAAGAAGTCGGCGGGACAGTTTCCTACGAGCAGTACTTC
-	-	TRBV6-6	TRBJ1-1	CASRMGVSTEAFF	TGTGCCAGCAGAATGGGGGTCAGCACTGAAGCTTTCTTT
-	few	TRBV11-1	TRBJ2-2	CASSLRGVWGTGELFF	TGTGCCAGCAGCTTACGGGGTGTTTGGGGCACCGGGGAGCTGTTTTTT
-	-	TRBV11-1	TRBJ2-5	CASSFQQETQYF	TGTGCCAGCAGCTTTCAACAAGAGACCCAGTACTTC
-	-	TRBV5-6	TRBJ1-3	CASSPKSGFFGNTIYF	TGTGCCAGCAGCCCAAAGTCAGGGTTCTTTGGAAACACCATATATTTT
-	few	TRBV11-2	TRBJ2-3	CASSWSGRRTDTQYF	TGTGCCAGCAGCTGGTCTGGTCGACGCACAGATACGCAGTATTTT
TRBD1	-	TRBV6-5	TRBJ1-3	CASSPRDSKGNTIYF	TGTGCCAGCAGTCCCCGGGACAGCAAGGGAAACACCATATATTTT
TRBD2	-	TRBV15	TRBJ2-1	CATSRGVRTSGPTINNEQFF	TGTGCCACCAGCAGAGGAGTAAGGACTAGCGGGCCCACTATAAACAATGAGCAGTTCTTC
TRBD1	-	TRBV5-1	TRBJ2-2	CASSLTGQGANTGELFF	TGCGCCAGCAGCTTGACCGGACAGGGGGCGAACACCGGGGAGCTGTTTTTT
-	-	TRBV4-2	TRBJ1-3	CASSQVIQSGNTIYF	TGTGCCAGCAGCCAAGTTATCCAGTCTGGAAACACCATATATTTT
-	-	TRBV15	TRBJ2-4	CATSRLDGYSKNIQYF	TGTGCCACCAGCAGACTAGATGGGTATTCCAAAAACATTCAGTACTTC